Here is one T cell receptor beta chain with its context. The CDR3 sequence is 18 residues long. CDR1 is SGHNT, CDR2 YYREEE, per germline (reference sequence). Trimming at V came to 0 bases and at J to 1 base, leaving 5 bases not matched to a gene. In the study's own analysis: Reference gene primer amplification in the assay estimated nucleated cell counts. Generated by immunoSEQ multiplex PCR, the TCRdb table keeps only in-frame clones and is missing some. That table supplies the V and J calls and clone size; D and trimming were determined from the DNA. The profile shows roughly 440,000 clones, 70% to 90% of them singletons. This sample stems from a study of blood T cell repertoires in COVID-19. Study-level background: Sites across the United States, Italy and Spain contributed samples from acute and convalescent COVID-19. PBMCs, B-cell-depleted T cells, or T cells were the source of the cDNA or gDNA that made up the material.

The sequencing sample was made of peripheral blood. The sequence was collected from a woman between 45 and 65 years old with COVID-19, enrolled during active disease. The genes are TRBV5-4 and TRBJ2-3, with 13 bases matching TRBD2. In DNA form, the CDR3 reads TGTGCCAGCAGCTTGGGGGGACTAGCGGGGCCACGCACAGATACGCAGTATTTT. This codes for CASSLGGLAGPRTDTQYF.